Listed here is a single T cell receptor beta chain. Its specificity is unknown. V lost 4 bases, J lost 2 bases, and 10 bases stayed unmatched. The CDR3 is made up of 17 amino acids. Germline assignment: CDR1 KGHSH and CDR2 LQKENI. This record comes from a study of OX40 agonist ivuxolimab in advanced cancers. Notes on the study in general: More expanded clones were seen, on average, in CD8+ T cells than in CD4+.

Only in-frame clones appear in the TCRdb table, and some are missing; sequencing was by immunoSEQ multiplex PCR. This sample has fewer than 90,000 clones, with approximately 86% found just once. Systemic immunosuppression or a history of autoimmune disease excluded patients. This clonotype was sampled from an adult with an advanced solid tumor such as melanoma, head and neck, liver or kidney cancer. Sequences were derived from CD4+ or CD8+ T cells sorted from blood, sampled in a trial of the OX40 agonist ivuxolimab. The chain couples TRBV18 to TRBJ2-7; 11 bases line up with TRBD1. CDR3 nucleotide sequence: TGTGCCAGCTCACTCAGAGGGGACAGGGGGACTACCTACGAGCAGTACTTC. Protein product: CASSLRGDRGTTYEQYF.